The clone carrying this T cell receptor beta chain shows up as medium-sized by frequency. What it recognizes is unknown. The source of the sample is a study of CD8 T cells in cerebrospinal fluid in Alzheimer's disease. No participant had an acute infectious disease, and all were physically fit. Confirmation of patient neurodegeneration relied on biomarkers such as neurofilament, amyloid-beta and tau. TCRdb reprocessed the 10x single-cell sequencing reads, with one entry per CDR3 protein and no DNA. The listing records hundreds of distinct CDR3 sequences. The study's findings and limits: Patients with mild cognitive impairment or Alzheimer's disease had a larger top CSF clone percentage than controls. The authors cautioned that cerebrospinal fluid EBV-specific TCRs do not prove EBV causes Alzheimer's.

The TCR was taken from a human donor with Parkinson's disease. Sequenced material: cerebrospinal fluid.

The CDR3 protein is CASSLYASGGASTDTQYF. The chain recombines TRBV27 with TRBJ2-3; TCRdb proposes TRBD1, but this gene call is untestable without DNA. CDR1 is MNHEY, CDR2 SMNVEV, per germline (reference sequence). The CDR3 is 18 residues long.